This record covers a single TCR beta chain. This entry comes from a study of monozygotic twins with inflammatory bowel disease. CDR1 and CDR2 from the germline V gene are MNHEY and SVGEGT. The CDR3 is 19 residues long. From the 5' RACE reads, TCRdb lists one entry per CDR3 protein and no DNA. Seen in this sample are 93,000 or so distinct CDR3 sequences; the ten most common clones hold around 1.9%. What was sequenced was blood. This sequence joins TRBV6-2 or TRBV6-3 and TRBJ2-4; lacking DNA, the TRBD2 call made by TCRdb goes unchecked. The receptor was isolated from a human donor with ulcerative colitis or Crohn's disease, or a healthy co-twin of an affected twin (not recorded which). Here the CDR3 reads CASRGTSPTTSLAKNIQYF.